Below, 23 T cell receptor beta chains from the same sample are listed, as sequenced in a study of CD8 T cells in Susac syndrome. After extraction with the RNeasy kit, about 0.5 to 1 ug of the RNA was reverse transcribed using random hexamers. MiXCR, run by TCRdb on the immunoSEQ multiplex PCR reads, gives a single entry per CDR3 protein. The repertoire holds approximately 190,000 distinct CDR3 sequences, with roughly 96% as singletons. The sequenced material came from CD4+ T cells from PBMCs. The receptors stem from a human donor with multiple sclerosis.

The V and J genes are TRBV24-1 and TRBJ2-3; D ambiguous. The V and J ends lost 1 base and 2 bases respectively, with 9 bases between them. The CDR3 has 15 amino acids. Germline lookup yields CDR1 KGHDR and CDR2 SFDVKD. The CDR3 nucleotides read TGTGCCACCAGTGATTTAAGCCCTTTCACAGATACGCAGTATTTT. Encoded protein: CATSDLSPFTDTQYF.

This chain links TRBV20-1 with TRBJ2-1; 8 bases fit TRBD2. Trimming at V came to 6 bases and at J to 9 bases, leaving 19 bases not matched to a gene. Germline V gene sequence: CDR1 DFQATT, CDR2 SNEGSKA (reference sequence). The CDR3 covers 16 residues. CDR3 nucleotide sequence: TGCAGTGCCTACGGAGCAGCGGGAGTCCGAGGCGTTGAGCAGTTCTTC. This sequence encodes CSAYGAAGVRGVEQFF.

V and J are TRBV20-1 and TRBJ1-1; D is possibly TRBD1 (6 bases). The CDR3 totals 16 residues. The V end lost 0 bases, the J end lost 0 bases, and 14 bases lay between the germline ends. Germline CDR1 reads DFQATT; CDR2 reads SNEGSKA (reference sequence). The CDR3: CSARDRGAFLNTEAFF. CDR3 bases: TGCAGTGCTAGAGATCGGGGGGCGTTCTTGAACACTGAAGCTTTCTTT.

This rearrangement joins TRBV4-2 to TRBJ1-5; unclear D gene. The CDR3 totals 14 residues. V lost 0 bases, J lost 0 bases, and 3 bases lay in between. The germline V gene has CDR1 LGHNA and CDR2 YNFKEQ. CDR3 region: CASSQENSNQPQHF. CDR3 in DNA: TGTGCCAGCAGCCAAGAGAATAGCAATCAGCCCCAGCATTTT.

J is TRBJ1-2 and V is TRBV15; 7 bases are a match to TRBD1. Germline CDR1 reads LNHNV; CDR2 reads YYDKDF (reference sequence). The CDR3 runs to 13 residues. The V segment lost 5 bases and the J segment 4 bases; nucleotides outside the gene matches: 4. The CDR3 DNA is TGTGCCACCAGCCGGGACAGCCTCTATGGCTACACCTTC. Translating it yields CATSRDSLYGYTF.

The genes are TRBV9 and TRBJ2-1; weak D call: TRBD1 (5 bases). In germline, CDR1 is SGDLS, CDR2 YYNGEE. The CDR3 length is 16 residues. V shed 5 bases and J shed 6 bases, with 21 bases lying between them. DNA of the CDR3: TGTGCCAGCAGTACCCTTGGGGCACCTCCCCGCAATGAGCAGTTCTTC. Translation: CASSTLGAPPRNEQFF.

The chain employs TRBV12-3 or TRBV12-4 and TRBJ2-5, with TRBD2 matching over 14 bases. J gave up 5 bases and V 5 bases, and 7 bases lay outside the gene matches. The CDR3 consists of 16 residues. Written as DNA, the CDR3 is TGTGCCAGCAGTGGACAGGGACTAGCGGGAGTCGAGACCCAGTACTTC. It specifies CASSGQGLAGVETQYF.

J is TRBJ1-2 and V is TRBV19; D is possibly TRBD1 (5 bases). The CDR3 has 14 residues. Germline loops: CDR1 LNHDA, CDR2 SQIVND (reference sequence). V shed 3 bases and J shed 1 base, with 9 bases lying between them. The CDR3 region is CASSIGRDNYGYTF. The CDR3 bases are TGTGCCAGTAGTATTGGCAGGGATAACTATGGCTACACCTTC.

The CDR3 nucleotides read TGTGCCAGCAGTGAACGGGGGGTGGTGGCGTACACTGAAGCTTTCTTT. This gives the protein CASSERGVVAYTEAFF. V gene TRBV2 combines with J gene TRBJ1-1; D perhaps matches TRBD1 (5 bases). V lost 2 bases and J lost 3, with 16 bases in between. This CDR3 spans 16 amino acids. Germline-derived CDR1 and CDR2 are SNHLY and FYNNEI.

The J gene is TRBJ1-5, the V gene TRBV29-1; maybe TRBD1 (5 bases). The CDR3 loop spans 13 amino acids. The germline V and J ends were trimmed by 1 base and 6 bases, with 10 bases remaining between them. The germline V gene has CDR1 SQVTM and CDR2 ANQGSEA. CDR3 region: CSVEGAGTQPQHF. The CDR3 coding sequence is TGCAGCGTTGAAGGGGCAGGGACTCAGCCCCAGCATTTT. The variable domain in full, completed from reference TRBV29-1 and TRBJ1-5, reads SAVISQKPSRDICQRGTSLTIQCQVDSQVTMMFWYRQQPGQSLTLIATANQGSEATYESGFVIDKFPISRPNLTFSTLTVSNMSPEDSSIYLCSVEGAGTQPQHFGDGTRLSIL.

The CDR3 sequence is CSARESAGKYNEQFF. The CDR3 region has the DNA TGCAGTGCTAGAGAATCGGCGGGGAAATACAATGAGCAGTTCTTC. The chain combines TRBV20-1 with TRBJ2-1, with D possibly being TRBD2 (6 bases). The CDR3 is 15 amino acids. The V gene's germline CDR1 is DFQATT and CDR2 SNEGSKA (reference sequence). The V end was cut by 0 bases, the J end by 4 bases, with 13 bases between.

The rearrangement links TRBV27 to TRBJ2-7; D gene uncertain. Looked up from germline, CDR1 is MNHEY and CDR2 is SMNVEV (reference sequence). The CDR3 has 15 amino acids. V lost 2 bases, J lost 0 bases, and 11 bases lay in between. The CDR3 loop is CASSLGPFSSYEQYF. CDR3 DNA sequence: TGTGCCAGCAGTTTAGGTCCGTTCAGCTCCTACGAGCAGTACTTC.

The chain is built from TRBV30 and TRBJ1-6, with D maybe TRBD1 (5 bases). Germline V gene data show CDR1 as GTSNPN and CDR2 as SVGIG (reference sequence). The CDR3 is 13 residues long. Trimming removed 5 bases at V and 7 bases at J, with 12 bases between. CDR3 nucleotides: TGTGCCTGGGCTACAGGTGAAAATTCACCCCTCCACTTT. Protein: CAWATGENSPLHF.

This rearrangement joins TRBV7-6 to TRBJ2-5; 15 nucleotides agree with TRBD2. CDR1 SGHVS and CDR2 FNYEAQ come from the germline V gene. V shed 5 bases, J shed 2 bases, and the junction held 3 bases outside the gene matches. The length of the CDR3 is 16 residues. Here the CDR3 reads CASSPGTSGGQETQYF. The CDR3, as DNA: TGTGCCAGCAGCCCTGGGACTAGCGGGGGGCAAGAGACCCAGTACTTC.

The rearrangement links TRBV20-1 to TRBJ2-7; D might be TRBD1 (5 bases). The CDR3 has 14 amino acids. Germline V gives CDR1 DFQATT, CDR2 SNEGSKA (reference sequence). V lost 0 bases and J lost 5, with 14 bases in between. The CDR3 protein is CSARDAGFKDEQYF. The CDR3 bases are TGCAGTGCTAGAGATGCAGGGTTTAAGGACGAGCAGTACTTC.

This chain uses TRBV6-5 with TRBJ1-2, with 10 bases fitting TRBD1. V dropped 8 bases and J dropped 14; count of bases not matched to a gene: 8. The CDR3 loop spans 11 amino acids. Germline V gene sequence: CDR1 MNHEY, CDR2 SVGAGI. This CDR3 is CASGRQGARTF. Here the CDR3 DNA reads TGTGCCAGCGGCCGACAGGGGGCGAGGACCTTC.

This sequence joins TRBV29-1 and TRBJ1-2; D ambiguous. The CDR3 loop spans 11 amino acids. The V end was cut by 2 bases, the J end by 6 bases, with 7 bases between. Germline CDR1 reads SQVTM; CDR2 reads ANQGSEA. The CDR3 sequence is CSVEFPNGYTF. The CDR3 bases are TGCAGCGTTGAATTCCCGAATGGCTACACCTTC.

The gene calls are TRBV30 and TRBJ1-2; unclear D gene. CDR1 and CDR2 from the germline V gene are GTSNPN and SVGIG (reference sequence). This CDR3 comprises 13 residues. The V end was cut by 8 bases, the J end by 0 bases, with 13 bases between. CDR3 sequence (DNA): TGTGCCGGCTCAGATTGGGCTAACTATGGCTACACCTTC. Translated, it gives CAGSDWANYGYTF.

The V gene is TRBV5-1, the J gene TRBJ1-4; TRBD1 aligns across 7 bases. This CDR3 spans 14 amino acids. J was trimmed by 6 bases and V by 3 bases; bases with no gene match: 5. Germline V gives CDR1 SGHRS, CDR2 YFSETQ. This CDR3 is CASSSGQLYEKLFF. The CDR3 DNA reads as TGCGCCAGCAGCTCGGGACAGCTCTATGAAAAACTGTTTTTT.

This clonotype was seen just once. CDR3 in amino acids: CSVEEGARDTIYF. In nucleotides, the CDR3 is TGCAGCGTTGAGGAAGGGGCTAGGGACACCATATATTTT. This chain uses TRBV29-1 with TRBJ1-3; D perhaps matches TRBD1 (5 bases). Germline V lookup: CDR1 SQVTM, CDR2 ANQGSEA. This CDR3 is built from 13 residues. V dropped 3 bases and J dropped 8 bases, with 14 bases sitting between them.

CDR3 sequence reads: CAGVRQGNTEAFF. The DNA of the CDR3 is TGTGCCGGGGTGAGACAGGGGAACACTGAAGCTTTCTTT. The chain carries TRBV2 and TRBJ1-1; 7 positions match TRBD1. V shed 11 bases, J shed 1 base, and the junction held 7 bases outside the gene matches. CDR3 length equals 13 residues. Germline CDR1 and CDR2: SNHLY and FYNNEI.

V and J are TRBV2 and TRBJ2-7; D is possibly TRBD1 or TRBD2 (5 bases each). The CDR3 has 13 amino acids. V was cut by 2 bases and J by 6 bases, with 11 bases left in between. The germline V gene encodes CDR1 SNHLY and CDR2 FYNNEI. CDR3 DNA: TGTGCCAGCAGTGAAAGGGACCCTTCCGAGCAGTACTTC. Translated, it gives CASSERDPSEQYF.

This clonotype was counted once. This chain links TRBV29-1 with TRBJ1-4; 9 bases align to TRBD1. The CDR3 is made up of 13 amino acids. V shed 6 bases, J shed 8 bases, and the junction held 7 bases outside the gene matches. CDR1 and CDR2 from the germline V gene are SQVTM and ANQGSEA. CDR3 sequence (DNA): TGCAGCGTCGAACAGGGGGCTGACGAAAAACTGTTTTTT. Translating gives CSVEQGADEKLFF.